One and the same sample provided the 3 T cell receptor beta chains below, sequenced in a study. TCRdb itself ran the 5' RACE reads through MiXCR, one entry per CDR3 protein. The sample comprises approximately 12,000 distinct CDR3 sequences, 47% of which are singletons, and 9.5% to 15% rests with the top ten. The sample was tumor-infiltrating naive CD4+ T cells sorted from the breast tumor. As for subset: naive CD4+ T cells, CD4+CD45RA+CD25-. These receptors were obtained from a female donor with breast cancer.

This sequence joins TRBV7-3 and TRBJ1-1; 8 bases line up with TRBD1. V shed 5 bases and J 2 bases; nucleotides not matched to a gene: 7. From germline, CDR1 is SGHTA and CDR2 FQGTGA. The CDR3 has 15 residues. CDR3 residues: CASSVTGTGNTEAFF. DNA of the CDR3: TGTGCCAGCAGCGTCACCGGGACAGGCAACACTGAAGCTTTCTTT.

The gene calls are TRBV4-3 and TRBJ2-3; TRBD1 matches 8 bases. J was trimmed by 5 bases and V by 0 bases; bases with no gene match: 10. Looked up from germline, CDR1 is LGHNA and CDR2 is YSLEER. This CDR3 has 17 amino acids. The CDR3 loop reads CASSQELSGQGRDTQYF. The CDR3 region has the DNA TGCGCCAGCAGCCAAGAATTATCCGGACAGGGACGAGATACGCAGTATTTT.

The rearrangement links TRBV7-2 to TRBJ1-2; no clear D. This CDR3 spans 13 amino acids. The germline V gene encodes CDR1 SGHTA and CDR2 FQGNSA. V lost 5 bases and J lost 2, with 9 bases in between. The CDR3 reads CASSPNGNYGYTF. CDR3 bases: TGTGCCAGCAGCCCGAACGGGAACTATGGCTACACCTTC.